Sequencing of this T cell receptor beta chain was carried out in a study of cytomegalovirus exposure and HLA in healthy donors. Broader study findings: Association of 16,951 TCR beta sequences with HLA alleles was found at 0.05 false discovery rate in a later analysis. Among the most significant clusters, several appeared linked to common viral pathogens in a later analysis. Presence/absence analyses assumed roughly uniform sequencing depth across donors.

Primers for the PCR totalled 60 Vbeta and 13 Jbeta. Produced via immunoSEQ multiplex PCR; TCRdb's table is partial and in-frame only. This listing includes some 150,000 clones. About this clone: What it binds is unknown.

This sequence originates from a woman aged 18-29 years in good health and CMV-seronegative. What was sequenced was PBMCs.

DNA for the CDR3: TGTGCCAGCAGCTACGGACAGGATCAGCCCCAGCATTTT. Translated, it gives CASSYGQDQPQHF. The gene calls are TRBV7-9 and TRBJ1-5; 7 bases match TRBD1. Germline-derived CDR1 and CDR2 are SEHNR and FQNEAQ (reference sequence). V lost 4 bases, J lost 5 bases, and 2 bases stayed unmatched. This CDR3 is 13 amino acids long.